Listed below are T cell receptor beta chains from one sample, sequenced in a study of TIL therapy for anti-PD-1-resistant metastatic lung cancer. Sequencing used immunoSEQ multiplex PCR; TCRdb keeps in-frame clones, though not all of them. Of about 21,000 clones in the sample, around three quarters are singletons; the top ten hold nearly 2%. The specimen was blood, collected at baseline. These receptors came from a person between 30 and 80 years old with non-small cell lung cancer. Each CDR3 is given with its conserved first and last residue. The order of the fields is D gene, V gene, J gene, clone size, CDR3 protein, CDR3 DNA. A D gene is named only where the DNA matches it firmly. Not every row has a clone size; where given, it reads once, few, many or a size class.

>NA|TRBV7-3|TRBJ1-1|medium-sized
CASSLIPGKNTEAFF
TGTGCCAGCAGCTTAATCCCAGGTAAGAACACTGAAGCTTTCTTT
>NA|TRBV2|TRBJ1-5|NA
CASSDREGAFGNQPQHF
TGTGCCAGCAGTGACAGGGAAGGCGCATTTGGCAATCAGCCCCAGCATTTT
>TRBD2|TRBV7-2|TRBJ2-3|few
CASSPGLERDTQYF
TGTGCCAGCAGCCCGGGACTAGAAAGGGATACGCAGTATTTT
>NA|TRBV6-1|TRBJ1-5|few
CASSETIQPQHF
TGTGCCAGCAGTGAAACGATTCAGCCCCAGCATTTT
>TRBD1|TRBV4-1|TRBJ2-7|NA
CASSRRSGATGESYEQYF
TGCGCCAGCAGCCGAAGGTCGGGGGCGACAGGGGAAAGCTACGAGCAGTACTTC
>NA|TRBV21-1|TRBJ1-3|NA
CASSTRTGLRNTIYF
TGTGCCAGCAGCACCCGGACAGGGCTGAGAAACACCATATATTTT
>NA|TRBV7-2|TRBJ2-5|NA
CASSLDPGGQSGTQYF
TGTGCCAGCAGCTTAGACCCTGGCGGTCAAAGCGGGACCCAGTACTTC
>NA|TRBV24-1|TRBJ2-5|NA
CATSDSRETQYF
TGTGCCACCAGTGATTCCCGGGAGACCCAGTACTTC
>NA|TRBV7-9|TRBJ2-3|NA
CASGSADTQYF
TGTGCCTCGGGGAGCGCAGATACGCAGTATTTT
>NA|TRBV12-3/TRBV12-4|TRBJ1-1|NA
CASSSRVYTEAFF
TGTGCCAGCAGTTCCAGGGTTTACACTGAAGCTTTCTTT
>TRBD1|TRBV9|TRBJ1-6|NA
CASSPGQDNSPLHF
TGTGCCAGCAGCCCGGGACAGGATAATTCACCCCTCCACTTT
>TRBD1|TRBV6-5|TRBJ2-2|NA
CASRQGGNTGELFF
TGTGCCAGCAGACAGGGGGGAAACACCGGGGAGCTGTTTTTT
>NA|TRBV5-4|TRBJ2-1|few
CASSLERRDYNEQFF
TGTGCCAGCAGCTTGGAACGCCGGGACTACAATGAGCAGTTCTTC
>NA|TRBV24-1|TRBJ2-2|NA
CATSPGANTGELFF
TGTGCCACCAGTCCAGGGGCGAACACCGGGGAGCTGTTTTTT
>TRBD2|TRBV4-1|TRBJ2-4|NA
CASSHPSGRGAKNIQYF
TGCGCCAGCAGCCACCCTAGCGGGAGAGGGGCCAAAAACATTCAGTACTTC
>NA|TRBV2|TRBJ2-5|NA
CASGGRDQETQYF
TGTGCCAGCGGAGGGCGTGATCAAGAGACCCAGTACTTC
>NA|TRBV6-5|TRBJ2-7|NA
CASSYSRGEYEQYF
TGTGCCAGCAGTTACAGCAGGGGGGAATACGAGCAGTACTTC
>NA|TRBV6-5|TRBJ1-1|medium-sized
CASSQGQNTEAFF
TGTGCCAGCAGCCAAGGACAGAACACTGAAGCTTTCTTT
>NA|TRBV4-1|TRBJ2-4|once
CASSQGRTKNIQYF
TGCGCCAGCAGCCAAGGACGGACCAAAAACATTCAGTACTTC
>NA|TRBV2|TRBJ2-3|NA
CASISTGTTDTQYF
TGTGCCAGCATATCGACAGGCACCACAGATACGCAGTATTTT
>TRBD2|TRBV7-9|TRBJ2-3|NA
CASTSPQRDTDTQYF
TGTGCCAGCACCTCCCCCCAGCGGGACACAGATACGCAGTATTTT
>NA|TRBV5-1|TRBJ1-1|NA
CASSNMGGTEAFF
TGCGCCAGCAGCAACATGGGCGGCACTGAAGCTTTCTTT
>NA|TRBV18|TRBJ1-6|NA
CASSNPGTNSPLHF
TGTGCCAGCTCAAATCCGGGAACTAATTCACCCCTCCACTTT
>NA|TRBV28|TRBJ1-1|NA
CASNDLRKGVHTEAFF
TGTGCCAGCAATGACCTGAGAAAAGGGGTCCACACTGAAGCTTTCTTT
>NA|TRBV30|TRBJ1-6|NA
CAWSVKGRALHF
TGTGCCTGGAGTGTAAAGGGTAGGGCCCTCCACTTT
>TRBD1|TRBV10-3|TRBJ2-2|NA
CAISRDRHNTGELFF
TGTGCCATCAGCCGGGACAGGCATAACACCGGGGAGCTGTTTTTT
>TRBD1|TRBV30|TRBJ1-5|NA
CAWSTTGQQPQHF
TGTGCCTGGAGTACGACAGGGCAACAGCCCCAGCATTTT
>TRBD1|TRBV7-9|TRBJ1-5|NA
CASSPTGYTIEPQHF
TGTGCCAGCAGCCCGACAGGGTATACGATTGAGCCCCAGCATTTT
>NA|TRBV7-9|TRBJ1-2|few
CASSARSTGQDHYGYTF
TGTGCCAGCAGCGCCCGGTCAACAGGTCAAGATCACTATGGCTACACCTTC
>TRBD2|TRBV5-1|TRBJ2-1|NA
CASTPTSGGLRQFF
TGCGCCAGCACACCTACTAGCGGGGGACTGAGACAGTTCTTC
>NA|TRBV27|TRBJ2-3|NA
CASSLNVGGSTDTQYF
TGTGCCAGCAGTTTGAATGTAGGAGGGAGCACAGATACGCAGTATTTT
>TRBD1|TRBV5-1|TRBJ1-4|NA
CASSLNQESTGGEKLFF
TGCGCCAGCAGCTTAAACCAAGAAAGCACAGGGGGAGAAAAACTGTTTTTT
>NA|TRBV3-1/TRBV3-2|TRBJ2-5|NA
CASSQLLGPQETQYF
TGTGCCAGCAGCCAACTACTAGGGCCCCAAGAGACCCAGTACTTC
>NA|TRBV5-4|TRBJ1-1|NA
CASSAKNTEAFF
TGTGCCAGCAGCGCAAAGAACACTGAAGCTTTCTTT
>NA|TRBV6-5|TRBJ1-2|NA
CASSQSGMAGKGYTF
TGTGCCAGCAGCCAATCCGGGATGGCCGGGAAGGGCTACACCTTC
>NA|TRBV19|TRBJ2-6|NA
CASSISKGGRRGANVLTF
TGTGCCAGTAGTATTTCGAAGGGGGGCAGACGAGGGGCCAACGTCCTGACTTTC